Below are 21 T cell receptor beta chains sequenced from a single sample in a study of tumour-infiltrating T cells in Burkitt lymphoma. Repertoires were generated with immunoSEQ multiplex PCR, while TCRdb's copy carries only in-frame clones and drops some. The sample includes approximately 2,600 clones, around 80% seen only once; the top ten take approximately 13%. Sequenced: tumor tissue. These receptors were obtained from a human donor with diffuse large B-cell lymphoma.

The chain has TRBV5-7 and TRBJ1-6; no clear D gene. TRBV5-7 is recorded as an ORF, its role being uncertain. The CDR3 extends over 13 amino acids. The germline V and J ends were trimmed by 4 bases and 6 bases, with 8 bases remaining between them. CDR3 bases: TGTGCCAGCAGCCTCGAAGTTAATTCACCCCTCCACTTT. This codes for CASSLEVNSPLHF.

This chain connects TRBV18 to TRBJ1-1; a weak D match, TRBD1 (5 bases). The CDR3 is 13 amino acids. V lost 5 bases to trimming and J lost 2 bases, with 9 bases between them. The V gene's germline CDR1 is KGHSH and CDR2 LQKENI. CDR3 in amino acids: CASSGDRNTEAFF. The CDR3 coding sequence is TGTGCCAGCTCAGGGGACCGTAACACTGAAGCTTTCTTT.

CDR3 residues: CASSTTSGRDSGELFF. In DNA, the CDR3 is TGTGCCAGCAGCACGACTAGCGGGAGGGATAGCGGGGAGCTGTTTTTT. The rearrangement joins TRBV7-3 to TRBJ2-2; 14 nucleotides line up with TRBD2. The CDR3 covers 16 residues. CDR1 and CDR2 (germline): SGHTA, FQGTGA. V shed 5 bases and J 7 bases; nucleotides not matched to a gene: 6.

The chain recombines TRBV13 with TRBJ1-2, with 8 bases matching TRBD1. With 0 bases clipped from V and 7 bases from J, the junction kept 4 bases outside the gene matches. The CDR3 is 14 residues long. Germline values: CDR1 PRHDT, CDR2 FYEKMQ (reference sequence). The CDR3 nucleotides read TGTGCCAGCAGCTTAGGTACAGGGGGTCGTGGCTACACCTTC. This codes for CASSLGTGGRGYTF.

V gene TRBV18 combines with J gene TRBJ2-7, with D unresolved. The length of the CDR3 is 12 residues. The V gene's germline CDR1 is KGHSH and CDR2 LQKENI. Trimming took 3 bases from V and 6 from J, leaving 9 bases between them. CDR3 DNA sequence: TGTGCCAGCTCACCCGGACCTACCGAGCAGTACTTC. Protein sequence: CASSPGPTEQYF.

CDR3 protein: CASNNDRGGGKDTQYF. CDR3 DNA sequence: TGCGCCAGCAACAATGATCGCGGGGGGGGTAAAGATACGCAGTATTTT. The chain joins TRBV5-1 to TRBJ2-3; 9 positions match TRBD2. Looked up from germline, CDR1 is SGHRS and CDR2 is YFSETQ. CDR3 length equals 16 residues. Losses at the gene ends were 6 bases for V and 5 bases for J; bases not matched to a gene: 13.

The chain carries TRBV10-3 and TRBJ1-1; 7 nucleotides agree with TRBD1. Germline V gene lookup returns CDR1 ENHRY and CDR2 SYGVKD. V trimming: 7 bases; J trimming: 9 bases; junction bases outside the gene matches: 11. The CDR3 totals 13 residues. The CDR3 is CAINDRADIQAFF. Here the CDR3 DNA reads TGTGCCATCAATGACAGGGCTGACATCCAAGCTTTCTTT.

This clone has only a few counts. The J gene is TRBJ2-4, the V gene TRBV11-2, with no clear D. V was trimmed by 2 bases and J by 3 bases, leaving 8 bases between them. CDR3 length equals 14 residues. Germline CDR1 and CDR2: SGHAT and FQNNGV. CDR3 sequence (DNA): TGTGCCAGCAGCTTAACGCGAAGCAAAAACATTCAGTACTTC. This encodes CASSLTRSKNIQYF.

This sequence joins TRBV7-9 and TRBJ1-1; D unclear. Germline CDR1 is SEHNR and CDR2 is FQNEAQ (reference sequence). This CDR3 is 13 amino acids long. V was clipped by 2 bases and J by 1 base, with 5 bases between them. The CDR3 nucleotides are TGTGCCAGCAGCTTACCCAGGAACACTGAAGCTTTCTTT. It specifies CASSLPRNTEAFF.

This chain connects TRBV19 to TRBJ1-1; the D is unclear. The V end was cut by 6 bases, the J end by 0 bases, with 38 bases between. The CDR3 length is 23 residues. Germline V lookup: CDR1 LNHDA, CDR2 SQIVND (reference sequence). CDR3 coding DNA: TGTGCCAGTAGGTTACTCCGAGCTCAAAACCGGGTCCCTGGAGTGGGCATGAACACTGAAGCTTTCTTT. Protein: CASRLLRAQNRVPGVGMNTEAFF. Full variable domain (missing parts from reference TRBV19 and TRBJ1-1): DGGITQSPKYLFRKEGQNVTLSCEQNLNHDAMYWYRQDPGQGLRLIYYSQIVNDFQKGDIAEGYSVSREKKESFPLTVTSAQKNPTAFYLCASRLLRAQNRVPGVGMNTEAFFGQGTRLTVV.

This chain joins TRBV19 and TRBJ2-5; D not certain. The CDR3 loop spans 15 amino acids. Germline lookup yields CDR1 LNHDA and CDR2 SQIVND (reference sequence). The ends were cut back, 5 bases at V and 1 base at J, with 14 bases in the middle. In DNA, the CDR3 is TGTGCCAGTAGTTACTTCCCGCCGGGCCAAGAGACCCAGTACTTC. Translation gives CASSYFPPGQETQYF. Combining the CDR3 with reference TRBV19 and TRBJ2-5 gives the whole variable domain DGGITQSPKYLFRKEGQNVTLSCEQNLNHDAMYWYRQDPGQGLRLIYYSQIVNDFQKGDIAEGYSVSREKKESFPLTVTSAQKNPTAFYLCASSYFPPGQETQYFGPGTRLLVL.

The rearrangement links TRBV18 to TRBJ1-1; D not certain. Germline lookup yields CDR1 KGHSH and CDR2 LQKENI. Trimming took off 3 bases at V and 11 bases at J, with 13 bases between the two ends. The CDR3 consists of 12 residues. CDR3 loop: CASSPATAGAFF. As DNA, the CDR3 is TGTGCCAGCTCACCGGCCACAGCTGGGGCTTTCTTT.

Judged by abundance, this clone is hyperexpanded (1% or more). This rearrangement joins TRBV5-1 to TRBJ2-1; no definite D call. The V end lost 2 bases, the J end lost 6 bases, and 6 bases lay between the germline ends. The germline CDR1 and CDR2 sequences are SGHRS and YFSETQ. The length of the CDR3 is 12 residues. This CDR3 is CASSLDGNEQFF. CDR3 in DNA: TGCGCCAGCAGCTTAGACGGCAATGAGCAGTTCTTC.

The chain recombines TRBV7-2 with TRBJ2-5; D not certain. The ends were cut back, 0 bases at V and 5 bases at J, with 7 bases in the middle. CDR1 and CDR2 (germline): SGHTA, FQGNSA. CDR3 size: 13 residues. CDR3 residues: CASSLASGETQYF. CDR3 nucleotide sequence: TGTGCCAGCAGCTTAGCGTCCGGTGAGACCCAGTACTTC. The complete variable domain, with remaining parts taken from reference TRBV7-2 and TRBJ2-5, reads GAGVSQSPSNKVTEKGKDVELRCDPISGHTALYWYRQSLGQGLEFLIYFQGNSAPDKSGLPSDRFSAERTGGSVSTLTIQRTQQEDSAVYLCASSLASGETQYFGPGTRLLVL.

The V call is TRBV7-2, the J call TRBJ2-3; D is unclear. The CDR3 totals 12 residues. Germline CDR1 is SGHTA and CDR2 is FQGNSA. The germline V and J ends were trimmed by 4 bases and 9 bases, with 11 bases remaining between them. CDR3 region: CASSSVGWTQYF. The CDR3 DNA sequence: TGTGCCAGCAGCTCGGTCGGGTGGACGCAGTATTTT.

This clone appeared a single time. At one end the junction does not follow the germline gene, possibly because of a read error. The gene calls are TRBV5-6 and TRBJ2-3, with TRBD1 matching over 8 bases. The V gene's germline CDR1 is SGHDT and CDR2 YYEEEE. There are 15 residues in the CDR3. CDR3 nucleotide sequence: TGTGCCAGCAGCTACGGGACAGGCGCCACAAATACGCAGTATTTT. It is translated as CASSYGTGATNTQYF.

The chain couples TRBV5-1 to TRBJ1-2, with 7 positions matching TRBD1. The CDR3 loop spans 14 amino acids. Germline CDR1 reads SGHRS; CDR2 reads YFSETQ. Unmatched junction bases numbered 8, after V lost 4 bases and J lost 5 bases. The CDR3: CASSPRDRSYGYTF. CDR3 DNA sequence: TGCGCCAGCAGCCCCAGGGACAGATCATATGGCTACACCTTC. The full variable domain, with the rest looked up from reference TRBV5-1 and TRBJ1-2, is KAGVTQTPRYLIKTRGQQVTLSCSPISGHRSVSWYQQTPGQGLQFLFEYFSETQRNKGNFPGRFSGRQFSNSRSEMNVSTLELGDSALYLCASSPRDRSYGYTFGSGTRLTVV.

J is TRBJ2-5 and V is TRBV6-1; 8 bases line up with TRBD1. Germline V gene lookup returns CDR1 MNHNS and CDR2 SASEGT. This CDR3 spans 13 amino acids. Trimming at V came to 6 bases and at J to 1 base, leaving 1 base not matched to a gene. The CDR3 DNA sequence: TGTGCCAGCAGGACAGGGGCCCAAGAGACCCAGTACTTC. Translated, it gives CASRTGAQETQYF.

CDR3 bases: TGTGCCAGCAGCTTGATCAGGTACAATGAGCAGTTCTTC. It is translated as CASSLIRYNEQFF. The chain links TRBV5-6 to TRBJ2-1; D not certain. V lost 1 base to trimming and J lost 4 bases, with 6 bases between them. CDR3 size: 13 residues. Germline V gives CDR1 SGHDT, CDR2 YYEEEE.

This CDR3 is CASSPYEQYF. The CDR3 DNA is TGTGCCAGCAGTCCATACGAGCAGTACTTC. V gene TRBV2 combines with J gene TRBJ2-5; D remains ambiguous. TRBJ2-7 matches the DNA end more closely, so the J call is doubtful. Per the germline V gene, CDR1 is SNHLY and CDR2 is FYNNEI. The CDR3 length is 10 residues.

Judged by abundance, this clone is large. The CDR3 protein is CASLDLLGTAFF. CDR3 DNA sequence: TGTGCCAGCCTGGACCTGCTGGGGACAGCTTTCTTT. The rearrangement uses TRBV6-1 and TRBJ1-1, with D possibly being TRBD1 (5 bases). There are 12 residues in the CDR3. Trimming took off 8 bases at V and 10 bases at J, with 17 bases between the two ends. Germline V gene data show CDR1 as MNHNS and CDR2 as SASEGT.